This TCR beta chain came from a study of blood T cell repertoires in COVID-19. V lost 5 bases to trimming and J lost 2 bases, with 11 bases between them. CDR3 length: 14 residues. Germline V gene data show CDR1 as MNHEY and CDR2 as SVGAGI. The participants were between roughly 18 and 89 years old and came from some 23 US areas. Among Cohort 3 donors, those recovered had two negative PCRs, clearance, or symptom resolution. In the original analysis: Using reference gene primer amplification, nucleated cell counts were estimated. The table came from immunoSEQ multiplex PCR; TCRdb's copy has only in-frame clones and leaves some out. V and J calls and clone size are copied from that table; D and trimming were computed from the DNA. The table lists around 480,000 clones, about 90% of them singletons.

The rearrangement links TRBV6-5 to TRBJ2-3; TRBD2 is a possible D gene (7 bases). The source is a woman aged 18-29 years who had recovered from COVID-19. Sequencing used PBMCs or T cells enriched from blood (not recorded which). In DNA form, the CDR3 reads TGTGCCAGCAGTCCGGGGGGCCCCACAGATACGCAGTATTTT. Encoded protein: CASSPGGPTDTQYF.